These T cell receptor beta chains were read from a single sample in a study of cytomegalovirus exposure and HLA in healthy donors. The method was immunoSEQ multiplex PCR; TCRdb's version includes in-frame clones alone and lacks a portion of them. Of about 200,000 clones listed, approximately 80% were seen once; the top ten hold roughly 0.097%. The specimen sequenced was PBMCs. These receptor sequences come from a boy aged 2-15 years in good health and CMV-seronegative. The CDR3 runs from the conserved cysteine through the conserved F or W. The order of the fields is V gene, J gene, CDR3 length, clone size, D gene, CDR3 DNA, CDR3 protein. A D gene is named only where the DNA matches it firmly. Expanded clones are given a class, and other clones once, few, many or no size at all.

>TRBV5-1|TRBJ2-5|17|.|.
TGCGCCAGCAGCTTGGCCGGAGGGGGCACTAGTTCAGAGACCCAGTACTTC
CASSLAGGGTSSETQYF
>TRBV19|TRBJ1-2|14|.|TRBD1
TGTGCCAGTAGGGGAACAGGGGGCGTCTATGGCTACACCTTC
CASRGTGGVYGYTF
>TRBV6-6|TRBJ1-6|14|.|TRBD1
TGTGCCAGCAGACTCCAGGGGGTTAATTCACCCCTCCACTTT
CASRLQGVNSPLHF
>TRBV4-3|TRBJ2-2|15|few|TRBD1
TGCGCCAGCAGCCTCCAGCAGACAGGGGTCGGGGAGCTGTTTTTT
CASSLQQTGVGELFF
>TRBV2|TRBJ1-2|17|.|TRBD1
TGTGCCAGCAGCGAAGCATCCGGGACAGGGCTCATTTATGGCTACACCTTC
CASSEASGTGLIYGYTF
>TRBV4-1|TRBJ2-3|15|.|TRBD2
TGCGCCAGCAGCCAAGAACTAGCGGGGACAGATACGCAGTATTTT
CASSQELAGTDTQYF
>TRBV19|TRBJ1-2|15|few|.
TGTGCCAGTAGTGGAAACATGGGGCTCATTGGTGGCTACACCTTC
CASSGNMGLIGGYTF
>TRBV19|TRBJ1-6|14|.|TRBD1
TGTGCCAGTAATCCCGACAGGGTTAATTCACCCCTCCACTTT
CASNPDRVNSPLHF
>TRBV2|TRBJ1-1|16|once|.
TGTGCCAGCAGTGAAGCTAGGCAAACAGTGAACACTGAAGCTTTCTTT
CASSEARQTVNTEAFF
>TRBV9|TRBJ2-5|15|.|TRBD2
TGTGCCAGCAGCTCCCGGGGAGGGACGTACGAGACCCAGTACTTC
CASSSRGGTYETQYF
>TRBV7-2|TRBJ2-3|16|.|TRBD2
TGTGCCAGCAGCTTGTCTCCTTGGGGGGGTGAAGATACGCAGTATTTT
CASSLSPWGGEDTQYF
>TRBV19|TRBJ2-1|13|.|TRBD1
TGTGCCAGTAGTGGGGACAGGGTAAATGAGCAGTTCTTC
CASSGDRVNEQFF
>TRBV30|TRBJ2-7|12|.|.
TGTGCCCGGAGGACAGAAAATTACGAGCAGTACTTC
CARRTENYEQYF
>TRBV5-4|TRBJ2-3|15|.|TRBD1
TGTGCCAGCAGGTCATGGGCAGGGGGCTCGAGGACGCAGTATTTT
CASRSWAGGSRTQYF
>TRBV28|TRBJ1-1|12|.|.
TGTGCCAGCAGCTCCCCGGCGGGTTTAGCTTTCTTT
CASSSPAGLAFF
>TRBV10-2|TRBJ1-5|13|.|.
TGCGCCAGCAGTGAGGAGACACACCAGCCCCAGCATTTT
CASSEETHQPQHF